Presented here are 29 T cell receptor beta chains from one specimen sequenced in a study of blood T cell repertoires in COVID-19. Here immunoSEQ multiplex PCR was the method, and the copy in TCRdb shows in-frame clones only, minus some. This table holds 140,000 or so clones, about 80% found once. Sequencing was carried out using PBMCs or T cells enriched from blood (not recorded which). The origin of the receptors is a man over 45 who had recovered from COVID-19.

The rearrangement links TRBV28 to TRBJ1-5; 7 bases fit TRBD1. The CDR3 sequence is 14 residues long. Losses at the gene ends were 5 bases for V and 4 bases for J; bases not matched to a gene: 5. The germline gives CDR1 MDHEN, CDR2 SYDVKM. CDR3 sequence: CASSTGTVNQPQHF. CDR3 DNA sequence: TGTGCCAGCAGTACGGGGACAGTAAATCAGCCCCAGCATTTT. The full variable domain, completed using reference TRBV28 and TRBJ1-5, is DVKVTQSSRYLVKRTGEKVFLECVQDMDHENMFWYRQDPGLGLRLIYFSYDVKMKEKGDIPEGYSVSREKKERFSLILESASTNQTSMYLCASSTGTVNQPQHFGDGTRLSIL.

This clone was observed a few times. The chain joins TRBV7-9 to TRBJ2-6, with 10 bases identical to TRBD1. V trimming: 5 bases; J trimming: 8 bases; junction bases outside the gene matches: 18. In germline, CDR1 is SEHNR, CDR2 FQNEAQ (reference sequence). This CDR3 spans 19 amino acids. The CDR3 is CASSQTPGQGSLGSNVLTF. The CDR3 nucleotides read TGTGCCAGCAGCCAAACCCCGGGACAGGGGTCTCTGGGGTCCAACGTCCTGACTTTC.

This chain uses TRBV18 with TRBJ2-7; 12 bases are shared with TRBD1. The germline V gene encodes CDR1 KGHSH and CDR2 LQKENI. Trimming cost V 3 bases and J 4 bases; bases outside gene matches: 4. The CDR3 has 15 residues. CDR3 region: CASSPGQGAEYEQYF. The CDR3 bases are TGTGCCAGCTCACCGGGACAGGGGGCAGAATACGAGCAGTACTTC. The full variable domain, rest sourced from reference TRBV18 and TRBJ2-7, is NAGVMQNPRHLVRRRGQEARLRCSPMKGHSHVYWYRQLPEEGLKFMVYLQKENIIDESGMPKERFSAEFPKEGPSILRIQQVVRGDSAAYFCASSPGQGAEYEQYFGPGTRLTVT.

The V and J genes are TRBV13 and TRBJ2-4; a weak D match, TRBD2 (5 bases). The CDR3 sequence is 14 residues long. With 5 bases removed from V and 6 bases from J, the gap between germline ends came to 14 bases. Germline CDR1 and CDR2: PRHDT and FYEKMQ (reference sequence). The CDR3 loop reads CASSPTLATNIQYF. The CDR3 nucleotides read TGTGCCAGCAGCCCAACTCTAGCTACAAACATTCAGTACTTC.

Notes on this clone: Other nucleotide sequences from this sample produce the same CDR3. The V call is TRBV5-1, the J call TRBJ2-3, with 8 bases identical to TRBD2. The CDR3 length is 14 residues. V was clipped by 4 bases and J by 3 bases; unmatched bases: 4. Germline loops: CDR1 SGHRS, CDR2 YFSETQ. CDR3 in DNA: TGCGCCAGCAGCCCGGGACTAGGGACAGATACGCAGTATTTT. The encoded protein is CASSPGLGTDTQYF.

The V gene is TRBV7-9, the J gene TRBJ2-1, with D unresolved. Germline V gene data show CDR1 as SEHNR and CDR2 as FQNEAQ (reference sequence). This CDR3 is 15 amino acids long. With 1 base removed from V and 2 bases from J, the gap between germline ends came to 9 bases. The CDR3 here is CASSLGGEPYNEQFF. The CDR3 nucleotides are TGTGCCAGCAGCTTAGGAGGCGAACCCTACAATGAGCAGTTCTTC.

This rearrangement joins TRBV6-5 to TRBJ1-3; D might be TRBD1 (5 bases). The V end was cut by 0 bases, the J end by 4 bases, with 13 bases between. Germline V lookup: CDR1 MNHEY, CDR2 SVGAGI. CDR3 length: 16 residues. CDR3 nucleotides: TGTGCCAGCAGTTACTCTTTCCTCTCAGGGGGAAACACCATATATTTT. Protein: CASSYSFLSGGNTIYF.

The chain recombines TRBV28 with TRBJ2-7; perhaps TRBD1 as D (6 bases). This CDR3 contains 12 residues. V lost 3 bases and J lost 7, with 10 bases in between. Germline V gives CDR1 MDHEN, CDR2 SYDVKM. The CDR3: CASSLTGLEQYF. The CDR3 nucleotides read TGTGCCAGCAGTTTGACAGGCTTAGAGCAGTACTTC. Using reference TRBV28 and TRBJ2-7 for the parts outside the CDR3, the full variable domain is DVKVTQSSRYLVKRTGEKVFLECVQDMDHENMFWYRQDPGLGLRLIYFSYDVKMKEKGDIPEGYSVSREKKERFSLILESASTNQTSMYLCASSLTGLEQYFGPGTRLTVT.

As to this clone: The junction does not match germline at one end; this may be a read error. The chain is built from TRBV2 and TRBJ1-4; 8 nucleotides align to TRBD1. This CDR3 is built from 14 residues. Germline assignment: CDR1 SNHLY and CDR2 FYNNEI. The CDR3 nucleotides are TGTGCCAGCAGAGAAGACAGGGGTGGGGAAAAACTGTTTTTT. This codes for CASREDRGGEKLFF.

V and J are TRBV18 and TRBJ1-5, with D possibly TRBD1 on 5 matching bases. The length of the CDR3 is 14 residues. V shed 2 bases and J shed 6 bases, with 11 bases lying between them. CDR1 KGHSH and CDR2 LQKENI come from the germline V gene. The CDR3 region is CASSPEVGAQPQHF. The CDR3 DNA sequence: TGTGCCAGCTCACCAGAGGTAGGGGCTCAGCCCCAGCATTTT.

The chain links TRBV5-1 to TRBJ2-7; D perhaps matches TRBD1 (6 bases). Germline loops: CDR1 SGHRS, CDR2 YFSETQ. The CDR3 is 14 amino acids. V was clipped by 0 bases and J by 5 bases, with 12 bases between them. The CDR3 loop reads CASSLGQGTHEQYF. The CDR3 DNA reads TGCGCCAGCAGCTTGGGGCAGGGGACCCACGAGCAGTACTTC.

J is TRBJ1-5 and V is TRBV27, with 8 positions matching TRBD1. J was trimmed by 6 bases and V by 8 bases; bases with no gene match: 3. Germline V gene data show CDR1 as MNHEY and CDR2 as SMNVEV (reference sequence). This CDR3 contains 12 residues. The DNA of the CDR3 is TGTGCCAGCCGGACAGGGCCTCAGCCCCAGCATTTT. It encodes CASRTGPQPQHF.

The chain recombines TRBV4-3 with TRBJ1-5; 8 nucleotides line up with TRBD1. Germline lookup yields CDR1 LGHNA and CDR2 YSLEER. This CDR3 has 15 residues. Trimming took 0 bases from V and 7 from J; bases not matched to a gene: 5. For the CDR3, the DNA is TGCGCCAGCAGCCAAGACCGACAGGGGCAGCAGCCCCAGCATTTT. This encodes CASSQDRQGQQPQHF.

This chain links TRBV5-1 with TRBJ1-1; D perhaps matches TRBD1 (6 bases). The CDR3 covers 13 residues. Germline V gene sequence: CDR1 SGHRS, CDR2 YFSETQ. V lost 4 bases and J lost 2, with 9 bases in between. The CDR3 region has the DNA TGCGCCAGCAGCCAACAGGGAAACACTGAAGCTTTCTTT. This translates into CASSQQGNTEAFF.

In its sample, this clone was seen once. The rearrangement links TRBV7-9 to TRBJ1-1, with TRBD1 as a possible D gene (5 bases). The CDR3 covers 15 residues. The V end was cut by 2 bases, the J end by 6 bases, with 16 bases between. CDR1 is SEHNR and CDR2 is FQNEAQ in the germline V gene (reference sequence). CDR3 region: CASSLLGGNGAEAFF. In DNA, the CDR3 is TGTGCCAGCAGCTTACTCGGGGGGAACGGGGCTGAAGCTTTCTTT.

This rearrangement joins TRBV3-1 (or the pseudogene TRBV3-2) to TRBJ2-7, with 12 bases fitting TRBD2. Germline-derived CDR1 and CDR2 are LGHDT and YNNKEL (reference sequence). Trimming took 2 bases from V and 2 from J; bases not matched to a gene: 1. This CDR3 spans 15 amino acids. The CDR3 loop reads CASSQTSGGPYEQYF. The CDR3 nucleotides read TGTGCCAGCAGCCAAACTAGCGGGGGGCCCTACGAGCAGTACTTC.

The V gene is TRBV21-1, the J gene TRBJ1-5; whether TRBD1, the table's D call, matches the DNA was not checked. TRBV21-1 is assigned pseudogene status. CDR3 length equals 14 residues. In nucleotides, the CDR3 is TGTGCCAGCAGCAAAGGCGGCAGGGGGGTGCCCCAGCATTTT. Translated: CASSKGGRGVPQHF.

This sequence joins TRBV7-9 and TRBJ2-2; the match to TRBD1 covers 7 bases. Germline CDR1 SEHNR, CDR2 FQNEAQ (reference sequence). V lost 5 bases, J lost 6 bases, and 12 bases stayed unmatched. The CDR3 contains 16 residues. The DNA for the CDR3 is TGTGCCAGCAGCCCAGCGAGAGGGGGCGAGGCCGGGGAGCTGTTTTTT. Encoded protein: CASSPARGGEAGELFF.

The genes are TRBV24-1 and TRBJ1-5; possible D gene TRBD1, 5 bases. Trimming took off 8 bases at V and 1 base at J, with 8 bases between the two ends. CDR1 KGHDR and CDR2 SFDVKD come from the germline V gene. The CDR3 runs to 13 residues. The CDR3 region has the DNA TGTGCCACCACAGGGTTGAGCAATCAGCCCCAGCATTTT. Translated, it gives CATTGLSNQPQHF.

This clone occurred a few times. V usage is TRBV5-1 and J usage is TRBJ2-1; TRBD2 agrees at 15 bases. In germline, CDR1 is SGHRS, CDR2 YFSETQ. The trim removed 4 bases at V and 8 bases at J, leaving 13 bases unmatched. The CDR3 is 18 residues long. Written as DNA, the CDR3 is TGCGCCAGCAGCCCAACTCAGAGGACTAGCGGGGGGGTACATGAGCAGTTCTTC. It yields the protein CASSPTQRTSGGVHEQFF.

The rearrangement joins TRBV4-3 to TRBJ2-7, with TRBD1 matching over 8 bases. After removal of 0 bases from V and 0 bases from J, the junction contained 1 base not matched to a gene. The germline gives CDR1 LGHNA, CDR2 YSLEER. The CDR3 extends over 15 amino acids. The CDR3 spells CASSQEGQDSYEQYF. In nucleotides, the CDR3 is TGCGCCAGCAGCCAAGAGGGACAGGACTCCTACGAGCAGTACTTC.

This rearrangement joins TRBV9 to TRBJ1-1; 7 bases are a match to TRBD1. With 0 bases clipped from V and 11 bases from J, the junction kept 10 bases outside the gene matches. Germline CDR1 is SGDLS and CDR2 is YYNGEE. The CDR3 is 14 amino acids. CDR3 DNA: TGTGCCAGCAGCGTAGGGGAAACAGGGGTTGGGGCTTTCTTT. Its translation is CASSVGETGVGAFF.

The rearrangement links TRBV7-2 to TRBJ2-1, with 8 bases identical to TRBD1. The J segment lost 0 bases and the V segment lost 1 base, leaving 8 bases of the junction unmatched. The CDR3 covers 18 residues. Germline CDR1 reads SGHTA; CDR2 reads FQGNSA. This chain's CDR3 is CASSLGTGYYDSYNEQFF. In nucleotides, the CDR3 is TGTGCCAGCAGCTTAGGGACAGGGTATTATGACTCCTACAATGAGCAGTTCTTC.

This clone was seen a single time. The chain has TRBV19 and TRBJ1-4, with D uncertain. The CDR3 contains 12 residues. V lost 3 bases and J 8 bases, leaving 7 bases between the germline ends. Germline lookup yields CDR1 LNHDA and CDR2 SQIVND (reference sequence). As DNA, the CDR3 is TGTGCCAGTAGTATCCGTCTGGAAAAACTGTTTTTT. Its translation: CASSIRLEKLFF.

This clone has a single count. J is TRBJ2-3 and V is TRBV10-2, with D possibly TRBD2 on 6 matching bases. The V end was cut by 5 bases, the J end by 0 bases, with 12 bases between. Germline values: CDR1 WSHSY, CDR2 SAAADI. The CDR3 has 15 amino acids. CDR3 sequence: CASSRTSGSTDTQYF. DNA of the CDR3: TGCGCCAGCAGTCGGACCAGCGGGAGCACAGATACGCAGTATTTT.

V is TRBV7-8 and J is TRBJ1-5; D is ambiguous. Between the trimmed V and J ends, which lost 1 base and 7 bases, there was a span of 14 bases. The CDR3 length is 15 residues. Germline V gene sequence: CDR1 SGHVS, CDR2 FQNEAQ. The CDR3 DNA reads as TGTGCCAGCAGCTTAGTAGGAGGATGGGCGCAGCCCCAGCATTTT. It translates to CASSLVGGWAQPQHF.

The chain is built from TRBV10-3 and TRBJ1-1, with D perhaps matching TRBD1 (6 bases). The CDR3 has 13 amino acids. V was cut by 8 bases and J by 1 base, with 11 bases left in between. Germline CDR1 ENHRY, CDR2 SYGVKD. Here the CDR3 reads CAIRTATNTEAFF. In DNA, the CDR3 is TGTGCCATCCGGACAGCGACGAACACTGAAGCTTTCTTT.

V and J are TRBV2 and TRBJ1-1; D is ambiguous. Germline values: CDR1 SNHLY, CDR2 FYNNEI. This CDR3 is built from 13 residues. V lost 2 bases, J lost 2 bases, and 6 bases lay in between. Here the CDR3 reads CASSEQENTEAFF. CDR3 DNA: TGTGCCAGCAGTGAACAGGAAAACACTGAAGCTTTCTTT.

The rearrangement joins TRBV6-5 to TRBJ2-7; 8 positions agree with TRBD1. CDR3 length: 14 residues. Germline V lookup: CDR1 MNHEY, CDR2 SVGAGI. Trimming removed 0 bases from V and 5 bases from J; junction bases left unmatched: 3. CDR3 in amino acids: CASSYSTGAHEQYF. CDR3 DNA: TGTGCCAGCAGTTACTCGACAGGGGCTCACGAGCAGTACTTC.